This T cell receptor (beta chain) was identified during a study of shared clonotypes between healthy human individuals. General study results and limits: Represented genetic and exposure-history diversity was restricted by having few donors.

The team ran DNA from unsorted PBMCs on ten immunoSEQ deep assay plates for sequencing. Generated by immunoSEQ multiplex PCR, the TCRdb table keeps only in-frame clones and is missing some. The sample includes approximately 460,000 clones, roughly three quarters of them seen just once. CDR3 length: 13 residues. Germline-derived CDR1 and CDR2 are GTSNPN and SVGIG (reference sequence). Unmatched junction bases numbered 6, after V lost 8 bases and J lost 2 bases. As regards this clone: Its matching antigen is unknown. This is likely an artifact of a read error, given a far larger clone one base away.

The rearrangement joins TRBV30 to TRBJ2-1, with 7 bases lining up with TRBD2. The specimen sequenced was PBMCs. The receptor's source is a woman aged 40 to 50 in good health. Some clones in this sample may be carry-over from other donors' samples. CDR3 loop: CARGELAYNEQFF. For the CDR3, the DNA is TGTGCCCGGGGGGAACTAGCCTACAATGAGCAGTTCTTC.